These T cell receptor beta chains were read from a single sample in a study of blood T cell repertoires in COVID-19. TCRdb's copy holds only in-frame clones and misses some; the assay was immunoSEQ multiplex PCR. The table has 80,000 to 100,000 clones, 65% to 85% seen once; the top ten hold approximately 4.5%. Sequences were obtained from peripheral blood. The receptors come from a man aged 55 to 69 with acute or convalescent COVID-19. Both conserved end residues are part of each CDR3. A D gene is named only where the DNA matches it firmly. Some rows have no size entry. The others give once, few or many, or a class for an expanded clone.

CDR3 DNA: TGTGCCAGCAGTTTTCTAGCGGGAGGGCCTTGGGGCGAGCAGTACTTC; CDR3 protein: CASSFLAGGPWGEQYF; D gene: TRBD2; V gene: TRBV27; clone size: .; J gene: TRBJ2-7
CDR3 DNA: TGTGCCAGCATGAGGACTAGCGGGAGTTATCCAGATACGCAGTATTTT; CDR3 protein: CASMRTSGSYPDTQYF; D gene: TRBD2; V gene: TRBV28; clone size: .; J gene: TRBJ2-3
CDR3 DNA: TGTGCCAGTACCCCTCGGGGGGCAACTAACTATGGCTACACCTTC; CDR3 protein: CASTPRGATNYGYTF; D gene: .; V gene: TRBV19; clone size: once; J gene: TRBJ1-2
CDR3 DNA: TGTGCCAGCAGCTTAGGCAGCTCAGGGGCAGGAGAAGCTTTCTTT; CDR3 protein: CASSLGSSGAGEAFF; D gene: .; V gene: TRBV7-9; clone size: .; J gene: TRBJ1-1
CDR3 DNA: TGTGCCAGCAGACGGACAGGGGCCGGGGAGCTGTTTTTT; CDR3 protein: CASRRTGAGELFF; D gene: TRBD1; V gene: TRBV6-6; clone size: .; J gene: TRBJ2-2
CDR3 DNA: TGTGCCAGCAGTGACTCAGCAGGGTATAATTCACCCCTCCACTTT; CDR3 protein: CASSDSAGYNSPLHF; D gene: .; V gene: TRBV6-4; clone size: .; J gene: TRBJ1-6
CDR3 DNA: TGTGCCAGCAGCGCCCGGGTGCAGGGGCTCACTGAAGCTTTCTTT; CDR3 protein: CASSARVQGLTEAFF; D gene: .; V gene: TRBV11-3; clone size: .; J gene: TRBJ1-1
CDR3 DNA: TGTGCCAGCAGCTTGGCGGGAGTCCACGAGCAGTACTTC; CDR3 protein: CASSLAGVHEQYF; D gene: TRBD2; V gene: TRBV7-2; clone size: .; J gene: TRBJ2-7
CDR3 DNA: TGTGCCAGCAGCAGGGACTACTCCTACAATGAGCAGTTCTTC; CDR3 protein: CASSRDYSYNEQFF; D gene: TRBD2; V gene: TRBV7-2; clone size: .; J gene: TRBJ2-1
CDR3 DNA: TGTGCCAGCAGCCCCGGCGGGGTCGGGGCCTACGAGCAGTACTTC; CDR3 protein: CASSPGGVGAYEQYF; D gene: .; V gene: TRBV7-2; clone size: few; J gene: TRBJ2-7
CDR3 DNA: TGTGCCAGCAACAGGGACAGGGGGTATAATTCACCCCTCCACTTT; CDR3 protein: CASNRDRGYNSPLHF; D gene: TRBD1; V gene: TRBV28; clone size: .; J gene: TRBJ1-6
CDR3 DNA: TGTGCCAGCAGCTTGGACGCCGGGACAGCCAACTATGGCTACACCTTC; CDR3 protein: CASSLDAGTANYGYTF; D gene: TRBD1; V gene: TRBV5-6; clone size: .; J gene: TRBJ1-2
CDR3 DNA: TGTGCCAGCAGCGGGACAGGGGATAACACCGGGGAGCTGTTTTTT; CDR3 protein: CASSGTGDNTGELFF; D gene: TRBD1; V gene: TRBV3-1/TRBV3-2; clone size: few; J gene: TRBJ2-2
CDR3 DNA: TGTGCCAGCAGGAGCCGAGGACAGGGTGTTCAGCCCCAGCATTTT; CDR3 protein: CASRSRGQGVQPQHF; D gene: TRBD1; V gene: TRBV28; clone size: many; J gene: TRBJ1-5
CDR3 DNA: TGTGCCAGCAGTGGTAGCGGGAGTGGTAGCACAGATACGCAGTATTTT; CDR3 protein: CASSGSGSGSTDTQYF; D gene: TRBD2; V gene: TRBV28; clone size: .; J gene: TRBJ2-3
CDR3 DNA: TGCGCCAGCAGCCTTACAGGGGGCACAGATACGCAGTATTTT; CDR3 protein: CASSLTGGTDTQYF; D gene: TRBD1; V gene: TRBV4-3; clone size: .; J gene: TRBJ2-3
CDR3 DNA: TGTGCCAGCAGCTTGGTGCCCGGGAGAGGCTACACCTTC; CDR3 protein: CASSLVPGRGYTF; D gene: .; V gene: TRBV7-3; clone size: .; J gene: TRBJ1-2
CDR3 DNA: TGTGCCAGCACCCGGCGGGCAGAGGATCAAGAGACCCAGTACTTC; CDR3 protein: CASTRRAEDQETQYF; D gene: .; V gene: TRBV27; clone size: .; J gene: TRBJ2-5
CDR3 DNA: TGTGCCAGCAGTTCAGTTCGACACCAAAGCACAGATACGCAGTATTTT; CDR3 protein: CASSSVRHQSTDTQYF; D gene: .; V gene: TRBV28; clone size: .; J gene: TRBJ2-3
CDR3 DNA: TGTGCCAGCGCGCTAAGATCCGGGACAGGGGGATCACCCCTCCACTTT; CDR3 protein: CASALRSGTGGSPLHF; D gene: TRBD1; V gene: TRBV28; clone size: .; J gene: TRBJ1-6
CDR3 DNA: TGTGCCAGCAGTTACGGAGCGGGGGGGACCTACGAGCAGTACTTC; CDR3 protein: CASSYGAGGTYEQYF; D gene: TRBD2; V gene: TRBV6-5; clone size: once; J gene: TRBJ2-7
CDR3 DNA: TGTGCCAGCAGGGACGGTACAGGGGCGGGAAAGACCCAGTACTTC; CDR3 protein: CASRDGTGAGKTQYF; D gene: .; V gene: TRBV6-5; clone size: .; J gene: TRBJ2-5
CDR3 DNA: TGTGCCAGCAGTCGAGACAGGCAACGAAGCTCTGGAAACACCATATATTTT; CDR3 protein: CASSRDRQRSSGNTIYF; D gene: .; V gene: TRBV2; clone size: .; J gene: TRBJ1-3
CDR3 DNA: TGTGCCAGCAGGCGGGACAGTTTTAGCAATCAGCCCCAGCATTTT; CDR3 protein: CASRRDSFSNQPQHF; D gene: TRBD1; V gene: TRBV2; clone size: .; J gene: TRBJ1-5
CDR3 DNA: TGTGCCAGCAGTGAAGCGCTTCAGGGGACAGTGAGCTCTGGAAACACCATATATTTT; CDR3 protein: CASSEALQGTVSSGNTIYF; D gene: TRBD1; V gene: TRBV6-1; clone size: .; J gene: TRBJ1-3
CDR3 DNA: TGTGCCAGCTCACCACTTCTGGCGGGTTCCGGGGAGCTGTTTTTT; CDR3 protein: CASSPLLAGSGELFF; D gene: .; V gene: TRBV18; clone size: .; J gene: TRBJ2-2
CDR3 DNA: TGTGCCAGCAAAACCAGCTCCTACGAGCAGTACTTC; CDR3 protein: CASKTSSYEQYF; D gene: .; V gene: TRBV27; clone size: many; J gene: TRBJ2-7
CDR3 DNA: TGTGCCACCAGCAGAGGGGGACTAGCGGGAGGGAATGAGCAGTTCTTC; CDR3 protein: CATSRGGLAGGNEQFF; D gene: TRBD2; V gene: TRBV15; clone size: .; J gene: TRBJ2-1
CDR3 DNA: TGTGCCAGCTCACCACCGGGAGGTGAGTCCTACGAGCAGTACTTC; CDR3 protein: CASSPPGGESYEQYF; D gene: .; V gene: TRBV18; clone size: .; J gene: TRBJ2-7
CDR3 DNA: TGTGCCAGTAGTATTCTCGGCGGGGATACGCAGTATTTT; CDR3 protein: CASSILGGDTQYF; D gene: .; V gene: TRBV19; clone size: .; J gene: TRBJ2-3
CDR3 DNA: TGTGCCAGCAGCTTAGCGCCCGGGACTAGCGGGAGGGGCAATGAGCAGTTCTTC; CDR3 protein: CASSLAPGTSGRGNEQFF; D gene: TRBD2; V gene: TRBV7-2; clone size: few; J gene: TRBJ2-1
CDR3 DNA: TGTGCCAGCAGTGAATTGAGAGGGCCGGGGACAGATACGCAGTATTTT; CDR3 protein: CASSELRGPGTDTQYF; D gene: .; V gene: TRBV6-1; clone size: .; J gene: TRBJ2-3
CDR3 DNA: TGCGCCAGCAGCCAAGAAGAATGGGGTGGCGGGAGCATCTCCTACGAGCAGTACTTC; CDR3 protein: CASSQEEWGGGSISYEQYF; D gene: TRBD2; V gene: TRBV4-1; clone size: .; J gene: TRBJ2-7
CDR3 DNA: TGTGCCAGCAGCTCCACGGAGCGGGGGGTCTACGAGCAGTACTTC; CDR3 protein: CASSSTERGVYEQYF; D gene: TRBD2; V gene: TRBV13; clone size: .; J gene: TRBJ2-7
CDR3 DNA: TGTGCCAGCAGTTACTACATGGCAGGGCAATACGAGCAGTACTTC; CDR3 protein: CASSYYMAGQYEQYF; D gene: .; V gene: TRBV6-5; clone size: few; J gene: TRBJ2-7
CDR3 DNA: TGTGCCAGCAGTTACTGGGCCACCGGGGAGCTGTTTTTT; CDR3 protein: CASSYWATGELFF; D gene: .; V gene: TRBV6-2/TRBV6-3; clone size: once; J gene: TRBJ2-2
CDR3 DNA: TGTGCCAGTACCCTCGACAGGGCGAGCTCCTACAATGAGCAGTTCTTC; CDR3 protein: CASTLDRASSYNEQFF; D gene: TRBD1; V gene: TRBV19; clone size: .; J gene: TRBJ2-1
CDR3 DNA: TGTGCCAGCAGAAGCTTAGGCAGGGGGACCCAGTACTTC; CDR3 protein: CASRSLGRGTQYF; D gene: .; V gene: TRBV27; clone size: .; J gene: TRBJ2-5
CDR3 DNA: TGCGCCAGCAGCCAAGATAGTGGGGGCGCGAACATTCAGTACTTC; CDR3 protein: CASSQDSGGANIQYF; D gene: .; V gene: TRBV4-1; clone size: .; J gene: TRBJ2-4